This paragraph covers one T cell receptor (beta chain) sequence. The antigen is undetermined. The sample comes from a study of siplizumab effects on memory and regulatory T cells. Study-wide points: Left unconfirmed was the suppressive function of proliferating Tregs from siplizumab cultures.

Repertoires were generated with immunoSEQ multiplex PCR, while TCRdb's copy carries only in-frame clones and drops some. The sample shows about 100,000 clones, 91% of them seen only once. The CDR3 covers 16 residues. The germline gives CDR1 KGHSH, CDR2 LQKENI. Trimming took off 3 bases at V and 4 bases at J, with 16 bases between the two ends. The receptor comes from a human donor in good health. Sequenced: CD4+ T cells sorted from blood. The V gene is TRBV18, the J gene TRBJ1-3; D may be TRBD1 (6 bases). For the CDR3, the DNA is TGTGCCAGCTCACCTATGGACAGCAACGCCGGAAACACCATATATTTT. Translated: CASSPMDSNAGNTIYF.